This TCR beta chain was sequenced in a study of early T cells in non-severe SARS-CoV-2 infection. The overall study: Bulk RNA taken from unsorted whole blood was sequenced, leaving chains unpaired.

Turning to this clonotype: Its antigen is not identified.

Points from the study as a whole: There was a bias toward anti-spike CD8 responses in VDJdb matching, which missed private and CD4 specificities.

The TCR library protocol was used to attach unique molecular identifiers. These identifiers were attached to individual cDNA molecules. TCRdb reprocessed the 5' RACE reads via MiXCR and lists one record per CDR3 protein. The table shows tens of thousands of distinct CDR3 sequences, with around a tenth occurring only once. With V trimmed by 6 bases and J by 8 bases, 12 bases remained unmatched. Germline CDR1 is SQVTM and CDR2 is ANQGSEA. The CDR3 is 14 amino acids. The clonotype comes from an adult who was a healthcare worker with PCR-confirmed SARS-CoV-2 infection or an uninfected control (not recorded which). V is TRBV29-1 and J is TRBJ2-1; TRBD2 aligns across 8 bases. The sequencing input was whole blood. CDR3 residues: CSVIRSSGRDEQFF. In DNA, the CDR3 is TGCAGCGTCATCCGGTCTAGCGGGCGCGATGAGCAGTTCTTC.